Listed here is a single TCR beta chain. Its specific antigen is unknown. Base qualities were left out, and no much larger clone turns up one base away. TCRbeta CDR3 regions were amplified from genomic DNA by means of the immunoSEQ Assay, a bias-controlled multiplex PCR. As for the authors' bioinformatics: The number of nucleated cells in each sample was estimated from the amplification of reference gene primers within the assay. To quantify the absolute abundance of each unique TCRbeta CDR3 rearrangement, sequence reads were collapsed and filtered. For each sample, productive Simpson clonality was calculated by taking the square root of Simpson's diversity index across productive rearrangements. The table comes from immuneACCESS by way of TCRdb, which keeps in-frame sequences with V and J called. Part of the clones is missing from these tables; in studies checked, under half for an unresolved V gene and the rest for unknown reasons. V, J and clone size are taken as reported in that table, and D and trimming were inferred from the DNA itself. Present in this sample are about 280,000 clones, almost 85% of which were seen just once. Roughly 5% of the sample comes from the top ten.

The entry originates in a study of blood T cell repertoires in COVID-19 (dated by TCRdb to about 2020). A note on the overall study: The collaborator samples originated in the United States, Italy and Spain and spanned the acute and convalescent phases of COVID-19. Sample metadata almost always included a de-identified subject ID, COVID-19 status, age in years and sex. The material from the prospective study consisted of cDNA or gDNA derived from T cells, B-cell-depleted T cells, or PBMCs. The repertoires were released in a freely available public database meant as a resource for research on the immune response to SARS-CoV-2. Subjects who had been exposed to COVID-19, were actively infected with it, or had recovered from it provided the deeply sampled blood TCRbeta repertoires that made up the dataset. Where HLA class I and class II types were available, the types were taken from metadata supplied by the sample provider, not from assay-based typing. The samples were drawn from two sources: the first 160 participants of the ongoing ImmuneRACE study, and about 1,300 subjects contributed by 6 global collaborators.

Whole blood was collected in K2EDTA tubes by collaborating institutions according to the institutions' own protocols. For TCRbeta analysis, collaborators shipped samples as frozen whole blood, isolated PBMCs, or DNA extracted from either of those sample types. V was cut back by 0 bases and J by 1 base, leaving a gap of 9 bases between them. The cysteine opens and the phenylalanine closes a CDR3 of 16 amino acids. The read is trimmed to its CDR3 DNA, 48 bases read in frame from base 1. The germline V gene specifies KGHDR as CDR1 and SFDVKD as CDR2. On the study overall, not on this receptor specifically: Clinical and demographic metadata were provided uncurated, with the amount varying by source and participant.

The receptor was derived from a man between 50 and 59 years old with active or convalescent COVID-19. Recombination connected TRBV24-1 to TRBJ2-1, with a weak D call of TRBD2 (6 bases match). Sequenced input: peripheral blood. The DNA sequence follows: TGTGCCACCAGTGATTTGATGGCGGGATCCTACAATGAGCAGTTCTTC. The translation is CATSDLMAGSYNEQFF.